This T cell receptor beta chain emerged from a study of control samples from healthy donors and cancer patients. Clones were read by immunoSEQ multiplex PCR, and TCRdb kept only the in-frame ones, dropping some. Here the sample spans about 190,000 clones, about 90% being singletons. The CDR3 is 12 amino acids. Trimming stripped 6 bases from V and 1 base from J, with 4 bases between. CDR1 is MDHEN and CDR2 is SYDVKM in the germline V gene. The TCR originated in a young man in good health. The chain couples TRBV28 to TRBJ1-3; D not resolved. What was sequenced was blood. The DNA for the CDR3 is TGTGCCAGCAGCCTTTCTGGAAACACCATATATTTT. This codes for CASSLSGNTIYF. The variable domain in full, with the rest retrieved from reference TRBV28 and TRBJ1-3, is DVKVTQSSRYLVKRTGEKVFLECVQDMDHENMFWYRQDPGLGLRLIYFSYDVKMKEKGDIPEGYSVSREKKERFSLILESASTNQTSMYLCASSLSGNTIYFGEGSWLTVV.